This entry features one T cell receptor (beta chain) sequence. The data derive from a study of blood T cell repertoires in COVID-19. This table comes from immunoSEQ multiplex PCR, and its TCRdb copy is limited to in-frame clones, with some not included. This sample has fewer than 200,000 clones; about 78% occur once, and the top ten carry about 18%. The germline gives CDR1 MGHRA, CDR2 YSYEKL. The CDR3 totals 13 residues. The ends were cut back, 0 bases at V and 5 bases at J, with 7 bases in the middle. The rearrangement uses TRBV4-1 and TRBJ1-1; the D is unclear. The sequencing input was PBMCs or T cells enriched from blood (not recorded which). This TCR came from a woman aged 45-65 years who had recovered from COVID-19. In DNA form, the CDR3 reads TGCGCCAGCAGCCAAGACCGTCAGACTGAAGCTTTCTTT. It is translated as CASSQDRQTEAFF.